This T cell receptor (beta chain) was sequenced during a study of blood T cell repertoires in COVID-19 (TCRdb year 2020). About the investigation overall: Samples from collaborators originated in the United States, Italy and Spain and spanned both the acute and convalescent phases of COVID-19. The material from the prospective study consisted of cDNA or gDNA derived from T cells, B-cell-depleted T cells, or PBMCs. Deeply sampled blood TCRbeta repertoires from subjects exposed to, actively infected with, or recovered from COVID-19 were included in the dataset. The repertoires were made available in a free public database intended to serve as a resource for research on the immune response to SARS-CoV-2. The samples were drawn from two sources: the first 160 participants of the ongoing ImmuneRACE study, and about 1,300 subjects contributed by 6 global collaborators. Sample metadata almost always included a de-identified subject ID, COVID-19 status, age in years and sex. Where available, HLA class I and class II types were taken from metadata supplied by the sample provider and were not determined by assay-based typing.

Participants in the prospective study were aged about 18 to 95 years, lived in under 30 United States geographic areas, and enrolled through a virtual design. In the prospective study, participants were assigned to cohorts based on the clinical history participants reported in a screening survey and a study questionnaire. ImmuneRACE Cohort 3 recovered participants were defined by two consecutive negative NP/OP PCR tests, healthcare professional clearance, or symptom resolution. Mobile phlebotomists in the prospective study collected whole blood, serum and a nasopharyngeal or oropharyngeal swab from every participant. Participants in the prospective study had the option to provide additional blood draws and questionnaires over a roughly two-month period. Before DNA extraction, prospective study blood samples were shipped either frozen or at room temperature. This clone was seen a single time. Its antigen is currently not known. Per-base qualities were not stored, and no clone one base away is much larger.

For CDR1 and CDR2, the germline V gene lists SQVTM and ANQGSEA. V is trimmed back by 6 bases and J by 4 bases, and the junction contains 9 bases that no gene match accounts for. The CDR3 runs 14 amino acids, cysteine and phenylalanine included. Only the CDR3 region is kept as DNA, spanning 42 bases read in frame from base 1. The immunoSEQ Assay, a bias-controlled multiplex PCR, was used to amplify TCRbeta CDR3 regions from genomic DNA. On the study's bioinformatics: Within the assay, amplification of reference gene primers was used to estimate how many nucleated cells each sample contained. Sequence reads were collapsed and filtered to measure the absolute abundance of every unique TCRbeta CDR3 rearrangement. Productive Simpson clonality was computed per sample as the square root of Simpson's diversity index over productive rearrangements. The clones in this table, taken by TCRdb from immuneACCESS, are in-frame only. Not every clone is retained; where verified, under half of the shortfall comes from an unresolved V gene, and the cause of the rest is unknown. V, J and clone size derive from that table, while D and trimming were established from the DNA sequence. The sample data list around 140,000 clones, and 60% to 80% of these were observed just once. The ten largest clones take up around 2.9% of the sample.

Overall study results and their limits: The quantity of clinical and demographic metadata differed by source and by participant and was supplied without curation.

The sequence derives from a woman between 50 and 59 years old who had recovered from COVID-19. Recombination joined TRBV29-1 with TRBJ1-3; a stretch of 7 junction bases matches TRBD1. The source material was PBMCs or T cells enriched from blood (not recorded which). CDR3 region: CSVRETGIGNTIYF. The nucleotides are TGCAGCGTGAGGGAGACAGGGATAGGAAACACCATATATTTT.